The 28 T cell receptor beta chains given below trace back to one sample, sequenced in a study of blood T cell repertoires in COVID-19. Here immunoSEQ multiplex PCR was the method, and the copy in TCRdb shows in-frame clones only, minus some. The sample shows 55,000 to 65,000 clones, about four fifths of them seen only once. The sequenced material came from peripheral blood. The origin of the receptors is a human donor in a cohort sampled during active COVID-19.

V and J are TRBV7-9 and TRBJ2-1; 7 bases align to TRBD2. Trimming removed 0 bases from V and 5 bases from J; junction bases left unmatched: 10. The CDR3 runs to 17 residues. Per the germline V gene, CDR1 is SEHNR and CDR2 is FQNEAQ (reference sequence). DNA for the CDR3: TGTGCCAGCAGCTTAGCGCTTGGCGGGAGCTGGGACAATGAGCAGTTCTTC. This encodes CASSLALGGSWDNEQFF. Complete variable domain (other parts from reference TRBV7-9 and TRBJ2-1): DTGVSQNPRHKITKRGQNVTFRCDPISEHNRLYWYRQTLGQGPEFLTYFQNEAQLEKSRLLSDRFSAERPKGSFSTLEIQRTEQGDSAMYLCASSLALGGSWDNEQFFGPGTRLTVL.

This rearrangement joins TRBV4-1 to TRBJ1-1, with a weak D call TRBD1 (6 bases). The CDR3 is 16 amino acids. Trimming took 4 bases from V and 1 from J, leaving 16 bases between them. Germline values: CDR1 MGHRA, CDR2 YSYEKL. The CDR3 region has the DNA TGCGCCAGCAGCCTCTTTTGGGGGGGCCCGAACACTGAAGCTTTCTTT. Translated, it gives CASSLFWGGPNTEAFF.

The chain carries TRBV19 and TRBJ1-1, with a tentative D call TRBD1 (5 bases). The CDR3 consists of 16 residues. Trimming took 5 bases from V and 1 from J, leaving 17 bases between them. The germline V gene has CDR1 LNHDA and CDR2 SQIVND (reference sequence). The CDR3 loop is CASSPYSGEGNTEAFF. CDR3 sequence (DNA): TGTGCCAGTAGTCCTTATTCGGGGGAAGGGAACACTGAAGCTTTCTTT.

The chain has TRBV12-3 or TRBV12-4 and TRBJ1-1; 8 bases align to TRBD1. This CDR3 is 13 amino acids long. J lost 6 bases, V lost 5 bases, and 5 bases had no gene match. In nucleotides, the CDR3 is TGTGCCAGCAGTCTCGACAGGGGCGCTGAAGCTTTCTTT. It translates to CASSLDRGAEAFF.

CDR3 bases: TGTGCCAGCAGCTCCGGGACAGGGGCCTTTACTGAAGCTTTCTTT. This translates into CASSSGTGAFTEAFF. The chain uses TRBV7-2 and TRBJ1-1; 10 bases are shared with TRBD1. This CDR3 has 15 residues. The germline V gene has CDR1 SGHTA and CDR2 FQGNSA. Trimming at V came to 4 bases and at J to 5 bases, leaving 7 bases not matched to a gene.

V gene TRBV21-1 combines with J gene TRBJ2-7; the table's D call TRBD1 went unverified against the DNA. TRBV21-1 is given as a pseudogene. The CDR3 length is 15 residues. This chain's CDR3 is CASSKAEGTGFRGYF. Written as DNA, the CDR3 is TGTGCCAGCAGCAAAGCGGAAGGGACAGGCTTTAGGGGGTACTTC.

This chain links TRBV11-2 with TRBJ2-1, with 10 bases lining up with TRBD1. Germline CDR1 and CDR2: SGHAT and FQNNGV. This CDR3 comprises 15 residues. V was clipped by 5 bases and J by 4 bases; unmatched bases: 5. The CDR3 bases are TGTGCCAGCAGCCTGGGACAGGGGCTTTACAATGAGCAGTTCTTC. It codes for CASSLGQGLYNEQFF. Full variable domain (remainder filled in from reference TRBV11-2 and TRBJ2-1): EAGVAQSPRYKIIEKRQSVAFWCNPISGHATLYWYQQILGQGPKLLIQFQNNGVVDDSQLPKDRFSAERLKGVDSTLKIQPAKLEDSAVYLCASSLGQGLYNEQFFGPGTRLTVL.

The CDR3 DNA follows: TGTGCCAGCTCTTGGACTAGTCTTCTAAATGAGCAGTTCTTC. This encodes CASSWTSLLNEQFF. This chain joins TRBV2 and TRBJ2-1, with TRBD2 matching over 7 bases. From germline, CDR1 is SNHLY and CDR2 FYNNEI. The ends lost 8 bases at V and 7 bases at J; junction bases unmatched: 11. This CDR3 is built from 14 residues.

The V and J genes are TRBV10-1 and TRBJ2-5; tentatively, D is TRBD2 (5 bases). CDR1 WNHNN and CDR2 SYGVQD come from the germline V gene (reference sequence). Trimming removed 0 bases at V and 3 bases at J, with 11 bases between. The CDR3 extends over 15 amino acids. The CDR3 nucleotides read TGCGCCAGCAGTGAGTCTGGTAGCGCTAAAGAGACCCAGTACTTC. It is translated as CASSESGSAKETQYF.

This clone was observed at least ten times. The V gene is TRBV27, the J gene TRBJ2-3, with D possibly matching TRBD1 (6 bases). V lost 6 bases and J 2 bases, leaving 24 bases between the germline ends. Germline CDR1 is MNHEY and CDR2 is SMNVEV (reference sequence). The CDR3 length is 18 residues. CDR3 sequence: CASRPFTLSGHTTDTQYF. DNA for the CDR3: TGTGCCAGCAGACCCTTCACCCTATCGGGACATACCACAGATACGCAGTATTTT.

The chain links TRBV3-1 (or the pseudogene TRBV3-2) to TRBJ1-4; tentatively, D is TRBD1 (5 bases). The CDR3 length is 14 residues. Trimming left V 8 bases short and J 7 bases short, with 17 bases between. Germline values: CDR1 LGHDT, CDR2 YNNKEL (reference sequence). The CDR3 here is CASQDRGGGEKLFF. In DNA, the CDR3 is TGTGCCAGCCAAGACCGCGGGGGGGGTGAAAAACTGTTTTTT.

The rearrangement uses TRBV11-2 and TRBJ2-3, with 8 bases identical to TRBD2. The germline V gene has CDR1 SGHAT and CDR2 FQNNGV. The junction had 12 bases not matched to a gene; V was cut back by 5 bases and J by 2 bases. The CDR3 length is 17 residues. CDR3 loop: CASSTLGLAGFTDTQYF. The CDR3 DNA reads TGTGCCAGCAGCACCCTGGGGCTAGCGGGTTTCACAGATACGCAGTATTTT.

This chain joins TRBV20-1 and TRBJ2-1, with 11 bases fitting TRBD2. With 3 bases clipped from V and 5 bases from J, the junction kept 3 bases outside the gene matches. The germline V gene has CDR1 DFQATT and CDR2 SNEGSKA (reference sequence). This CDR3 contains 14 residues. The CDR3 nucleotides are TGCAGTGCTAGTGGGACTAGCGGAAACAATGAGCAGTTCTTC. Translated, it gives CSASGTSGNNEQFF.

The genes are TRBV3-1 (or the pseudogene TRBV3-2) and TRBJ1-6, with D tentatively TRBD1 (5 bases). CDR3 size: 14 residues. Trimming stripped 0 bases from V and 14 bases from J, with 14 bases between. Germline V CDR1 and CDR2: LGHDT, YNNKEL (reference sequence). The CDR3 DNA reads as TGTGCCAGCAGCCAAGATCTCCCGGGGGGGACCCTCCACTTT. Protein product: CASSQDLPGGTLHF.

This clone is a singleton in its sample. The DNA of the CDR3 is TGCAGCGTAGCCGGGACAGGGGGCCCCTACGAGCAGTACTTC. The encoded protein is CSVAGTGGPYEQYF. The chain links TRBV29-1 to TRBJ2-7; 12 nucleotides match TRBD1. The length of the CDR3 is 14 residues. The trim removed 6 bases at V and 2 bases at J, leaving 5 bases unmatched. CDR1 SQVTM and CDR2 ANQGSEA come from the germline V gene.

CDR3 loop: CASTERHRREETQYF. CDR3 sequence (DNA): TGTGCCAGCACCGAAAGGCATCGGAGGGAGGAGACCCAGTACTTC. This chain connects TRBV6-5 to TRBJ2-5, with D possibly being TRBD2 (6 bases). This CDR3 region has 15 residues. Per the germline V gene, CDR1 is MNHEY and CDR2 is SVGAGI. Trimming cost V 7 bases and J 5 bases, with 20 bases left between them.

The genes are TRBV4-2 and TRBJ2-3; 13 positions agree with TRBD2. V lost 4 bases, J lost 6 bases, and 7 bases stayed unmatched. The CDR3 spans 16 residues. Per the germline V gene, CDR1 is LGHNA and CDR2 is YNFKEQ. The CDR3 is CASSPGLAGVWDTQYF. The CDR3 nucleotides read TGTGCCAGCAGCCCCGGACTAGCGGGAGTTTGGGATACGCAGTATTTT.

J is TRBJ2-7 and V is TRBV15, with a tentative D call TRBD2 (6 bases). Deletions cut 1 base from V and 2 bases from J, with 15 bases between. This CDR3 spans 16 amino acids. CDR1 is LNHNV and CDR2 is YYDKDF in the germline V gene (reference sequence). CDR3 bases: TGTGCCACCAGCAGAGGGGGAGCGGGTATGACCTACGAGCAGTACTTC. Its protein product is CATSRGGAGMTYEQYF.

This CDR3 reads CASSADRQSGTEQYF. The CDR3 DNA reads as TGCGCCAGCAGCGCCGACAGACAAAGTGGAACGGAGCAGTACTTC. The chain combines TRBV5-1 with TRBJ2-7, with a tentative D call TRBD1 (5 bases). Germline V gene lookup returns CDR1 SGHRS and CDR2 YFSETQ. Trimming removed 4 bases from V and 7 bases from J, with 21 bases in between. This CDR3 is 15 amino acids long.

This chain uses TRBV5-1 with TRBJ2-7; no reliable D call. Germline V gene data show CDR1 as SGHRS and CDR2 as YFSETQ. CDR3 size: 14 residues. Deletions cut 4 bases from V and 7 bases from J, with 18 bases between. The CDR3 region is CASSRTTRGEEQYF. CDR3 nucleotides: TGCGCCAGCAGCAGAACGACGAGAGGAGAGGAGCAGTACTTC.

This clone was counted between two and nine times. The rearrangement joins TRBV6-5 to TRBJ2-1; 7 positions match TRBD2. This CDR3 has 14 amino acids. With V trimmed by 6 bases and J by 2 bases, 4 bases remained unmatched. Germline CDR1 is MNHEY and CDR2 is SVGAGI. CDR3 in DNA: TGTGCCAGCAGCCCCGGGACTACCTACAATGAGCAGTTCTTC. Its translation: CASSPGTTYNEQFF.

The rearrangement joins TRBV6-5 to TRBJ2-1; weak D call: TRBD2 (5 bases). The V end lost 2 bases, the J end lost 4 bases, and 12 bases lay between the germline ends. The CDR3 has 15 amino acids. In germline, CDR1 is MNHEY, CDR2 SVGAGI. The CDR3 sequence: CASSYTRTGYNEQFF. The CDR3 DNA reads TGTGCCAGCAGTTACACCAGGACGGGGTACAATGAGCAGTTCTTC.

The chain is built from TRBV5-4 and TRBJ1-2, with TRBD1 matching 8 bases. CDR3 length equals 14 residues. Germline CDR1 SGHNT, CDR2 YYREEE (reference sequence). V gave up 5 bases and J gave up 2 bases; unmatched junction bases: 5. The CDR3 spells CASRTGQVNYGYTF. As DNA, the CDR3 is TGTGCCAGCAGAACGGGACAGGTGAACTATGGCTACACCTTC.

This chain uses TRBV3-1 (or the pseudogene TRBV3-2) with TRBJ1-1; a possible D gene is TRBD1 (6 bases). The CDR3 is 17 residues long. Trimming took off 0 bases at V and 2 bases at J, with 16 bases between the two ends. Germline V CDR1 and CDR2: LGHDT, YNNKEL (reference sequence). The CDR3: CASSQDRTTGLNTEAFF. The CDR3 region has the DNA TGTGCCAGCAGCCAAGATAGGACGACAGGACTTAACACTGAAGCTTTCTTT.

The chain is built from TRBV11-1 and TRBJ2-7; no clear D gene. Trimming removed 5 bases at V and 5 bases at J, with 13 bases between. The germline V gene has CDR1 SGHAT and CDR2 FQDESV (reference sequence). The length of the CDR3 is 13 residues. CDR3 residues: CASSAGFRDEQYF. In DNA form, the CDR3 reads TGTGCCAGCAGCGCCGGGTTTCGGGACGAGCAGTACTTC.

This clone has just one count. The J gene is TRBJ2-3, the V gene TRBV9, with D possibly TRBD2 on 6 matching bases. This CDR3 comprises 17 residues. V shed 4 bases and J shed 5 bases, with 23 bases lying between them. Germline V lookup: CDR1 SGDLS, CDR2 YYNGEE. CDR3 region: CASSQNPGGSGGDTQYF. The CDR3 DNA sequence: TGTGCCAGCAGCCAAAACCCGGGTGGTAGCGGAGGAGATACGCAGTATTTT.

In its sample, this clone was seen many times. The chain recombines TRBV9 with TRBJ1-5; tentative D call: TRBD1 (5 bases). CDR1 and CDR2 from the germline V gene are SGDLS and YYNGEE. Trimming took off 3 bases at V and 1 base at J, with 14 bases between the two ends. This CDR3 region has 16 residues. The CDR3 region has the DNA TGTGCCAGCAGCGAGGCGGCCGGGGGGAGCAATCAGCCCCAGCATTTT. Protein: CASSEAAGGSNQPQHF.

This chain uses TRBV18 with TRBJ1-2; 12 nucleotides align to TRBD1. CDR3 size: 15 residues. V shed 6 bases, J shed 2 bases, and the junction held 4 bases outside the gene matches. CDR1 is KGHSH, CDR2 LQKENI, per germline. This CDR3 reads CASSHGTGGNYGYTF. CDR3 DNA: TGTGCCAGCTCTCATGGGACAGGGGGCAACTATGGCTACACCTTC.